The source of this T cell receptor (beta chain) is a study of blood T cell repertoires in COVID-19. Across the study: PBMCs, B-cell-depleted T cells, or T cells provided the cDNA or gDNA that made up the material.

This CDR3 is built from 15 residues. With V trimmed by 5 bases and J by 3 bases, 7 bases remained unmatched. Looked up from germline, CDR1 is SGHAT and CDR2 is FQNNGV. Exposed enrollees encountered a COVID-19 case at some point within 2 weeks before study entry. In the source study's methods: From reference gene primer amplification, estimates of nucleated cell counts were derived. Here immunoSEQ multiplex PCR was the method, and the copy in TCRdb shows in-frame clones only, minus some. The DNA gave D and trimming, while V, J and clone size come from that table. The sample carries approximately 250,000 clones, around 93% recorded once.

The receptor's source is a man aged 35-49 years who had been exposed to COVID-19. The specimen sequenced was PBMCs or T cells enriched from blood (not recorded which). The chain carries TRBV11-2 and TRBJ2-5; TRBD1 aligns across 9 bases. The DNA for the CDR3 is TGTGCCAGCAGCCTCGGGACAGGGTGGGAAGAGACCCAGTACTTC. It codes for CASSLGTGWEETQYF.